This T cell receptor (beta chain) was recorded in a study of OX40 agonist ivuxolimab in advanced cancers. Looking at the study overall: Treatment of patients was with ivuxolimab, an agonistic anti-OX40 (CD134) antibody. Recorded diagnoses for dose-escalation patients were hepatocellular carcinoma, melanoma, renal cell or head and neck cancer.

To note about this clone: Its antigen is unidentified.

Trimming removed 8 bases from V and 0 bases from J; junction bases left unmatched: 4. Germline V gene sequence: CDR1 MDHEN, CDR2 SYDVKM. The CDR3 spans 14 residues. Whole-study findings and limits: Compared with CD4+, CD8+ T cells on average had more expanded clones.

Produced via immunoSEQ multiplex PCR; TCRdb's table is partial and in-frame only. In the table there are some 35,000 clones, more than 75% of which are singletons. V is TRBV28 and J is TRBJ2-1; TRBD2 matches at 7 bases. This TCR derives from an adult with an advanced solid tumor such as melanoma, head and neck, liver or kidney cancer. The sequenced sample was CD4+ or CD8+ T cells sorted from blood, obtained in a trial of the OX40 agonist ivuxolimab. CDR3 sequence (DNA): TGTGCCAGCGGGCGGGGGACCTCCTACAATGAGCAGTTCTTC. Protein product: CASGRGTSYNEQFF.